These 30 T cell receptor beta chains were sequenced from one sample in a study of shared clonotypes between healthy human individuals. Only in-frame clones appear in the TCRdb table, and some are missing; sequencing was by immunoSEQ multiplex PCR. This table has 2 million to 2.5 million clones, 85% to 95% appearing once. The sequenced material came from naive CD4+ T cells sorted from blood. Specified subset: CD45RA+ positively selected. These receptors all stem from a man younger than 30 in good health.

The gene calls are TRBV7-8 and TRBJ1-1, with D tentatively TRBD1 (5 bases). Per germline, CDR1 SGHVS and CDR2 FQNEAQ. The CDR3 covers 14 residues. The germline V and J ends were trimmed by 4 bases and 10 bases, with 19 bases remaining between them. The CDR3 is CASSSELDGGAAFF. The CDR3 bases are TGTGCCAGCAGCTCCGAACTCGACGGAGGGGCAGCTTTCTTT.

The rearrangement joins TRBV7-2 to TRBJ2-7; TRBD1 matches at 7 bases. Per the germline V gene, CDR1 is SGHTA and CDR2 is FQGNSA. CDR3 size: 14 residues. Trimming removed 6 bases from V and 7 bases from J; junction bases left unmatched: 12. CDR3 amino acids: CASRQDRDPREQYF. CDR3 DNA: TGTGCCAGCAGACAAGACAGGGACCCGAGGGAGCAGTACTTC.

Points on this clone: At the DNA level, this CDR3 is encoded by other sequences in the same sample as well. This rearrangement joins TRBV5-4 to TRBJ2-1, with 8 bases aligning to TRBD1. The CDR3 loop spans 15 amino acids. The germline CDR1 and CDR2 sequences are SGHNT and YYREEE (reference sequence). Losses at the gene ends were 2 bases for V and 0 bases for J; bases not matched to a gene: 1. The chain's CDR3 is CASSFDRGSYNEQFF. The CDR3 DNA follows: TGTGCCAGCAGCTTTGACAGGGGCTCCTACAATGAGCAGTTCTTC.

The count of this clone is one. The V gene is TRBV5-4, the J gene TRBJ1-6; the match to TRBD1 covers 9 bases. The V segment lost 4 bases and the J segment 7 bases; nucleotides outside the gene matches: 9. The CDR3 length is 16 residues. Germline V CDR1 and CDR2: SGHNT, YYREEE (reference sequence). The CDR3 loop reads CASSPKGTGLNSPLHF. CDR3 DNA: TGTGCCAGCAGCCCAAAGGGGACAGGGTTAAATTCACCCCTCCACTTT.

In its sample, this clone was seen once. The CDR3 DNA reads TGTGCCAGCAGTTTAAGGACGGGGACAGGAGGCGAGCAGTACTTC. Translating gives CASSLRTGTGGEQYF. The V gene is TRBV7-8, the J gene TRBJ2-7; 8 bases align to TRBD1. V lost 6 bases, J lost 6 bases, and 13 bases stayed unmatched. CDR3 length: 15 residues. In germline, CDR1 is SGHVS, CDR2 FQNEAQ.

In its sample, this clone was seen a few times. Relative to the germline gene, one junction end is altered; a read error may explain this. This chain links TRBV28 with TRBJ1-3; D is uncertain. There are 13 residues in the CDR3. Germline assignment: CDR1 MDHEN and CDR2 SYDVKM. CDR3: CASSRSSGNAIYF. In DNA, the CDR3 is TGTGCCAGCAGTCGTTCCTCTGGAAACGCCATATATTTT.

This clone has just one count. The gene calls are TRBV9 and TRBJ2-4; D is perhaps TRBD2 (6 bases). CDR1 and CDR2 (germline): SGDLS, YYNGEE. Trimming cost V 0 bases and J 8 bases, with 9 bases left between them. The CDR3 runs 13 residues. As DNA, the CDR3 is TGTGCCAGCAGCGTAGGCGGAGGGGACATTCAGTACTTC. This codes for CASSVGGGDIQYF.

The chain couples TRBV4-1 to TRBJ2-2; tentatively, D is TRBD1 (5 bases). Germline V gene sequence: CDR1 MGHRA, CDR2 YSYEKL. The CDR3 consists of 15 residues. V gave up 0 bases and J gave up 8 bases, with 13 bases separating them. This CDR3 reads CASSQEDISPGELFF. The CDR3 region has the DNA TGCGCCAGCAGCCAAGAGGACATCTCACCGGGGGAGCTGTTTTTT.

This chain links TRBV5-6 with TRBJ1-2; TRBD1 is a possible D gene (6 bases). Trimming took 0 bases from V and 2 from J, leaving 14 bases between them. CDR3 length: 16 amino acids. Germline loops: CDR1 SGHDT, CDR2 YYEEEE. CDR3 nucleotide sequence: TGTGCCAGCAGCTTGGTACAGGGTTTGGAGAACTATGGCTACACCTTC. This codes for CASSLVQGLENYGYTF.

The chain uses TRBV23-1 and TRBJ2-7; D is undetermined. TRBV23-1 counts as an open reading frame of uncertain function. The CDR3 extends over 9 amino acids. The V end was cut by 9 bases, the J end by 3 bases, with 3 bases between. CDR3 DNA: TGCGCCAGGGGCTACGAGCAGTACTTC. Translation gives CARGYEQYF.

The genes are TRBV9 and TRBJ2-1; 9 bases map to TRBD2. With 0 bases clipped from V and 9 bases from J, the junction kept 10 bases outside the gene matches. Germline-derived CDR1 and CDR2 are SGDLS and YYNGEE. CDR3 length: 16 residues. CDR3 DNA sequence: TGTGCCAGCAGCGTAGCGGGGCTAGCGGGGAGGAGTGAGCAGTTCTTC. As protein: CASSVAGLAGRSEQFF.

The J gene is TRBJ2-5, the V gene TRBV5-1; D gene ambiguous. CDR1 and CDR2 (germline): SGHRS, YFSETQ. The V end was cut by 4 bases, the J end by 2 bases, with 18 bases between. The CDR3 is made up of 16 amino acids. CDR3 sequence reads: CASSADPLGAQETQYF. The CDR3 DNA is TGCGCCAGCAGCGCCGACCCGTTAGGAGCGCAAGAGACCCAGTACTTC.

Concerning this clone itself: A clone one base away is much larger, so this may be a read error. The V gene is TRBV25-1, the J gene TRBJ2-2, with 10 bases aligning to TRBD1. The ends lost 6 bases at V and 3 bases at J; junction bases unmatched: 1. Germline V gene lookup returns CDR1 MGHDK and CDR2 SYGVNS. CDR3 size: 14 residues. CDR3 sequence: CASRGTGDTGELFF. CDR3 DNA sequence: TGTGCCAGCAGGGGGACAGGGGACACCGGGGAGCTGTTTTTT. Variable domain in full (rest from reference TRBV25-1 and TRBJ2-2): EADIYQTPRYLVIGTGKKITLECSQTMGHDKMYWYQQDPGMELHLIHYSYGVNSTEKGDLSSESTVSRIRTEHFPLTLESARPSHTSQYLCASRGTGDTGELFFGEGSRLTVL.

The chain combines TRBV27 with TRBJ1-5; perhaps TRBD1 as D (6 bases). The V end lost 5 bases, the J end lost 4 bases, and 15 bases lay between the germline ends. CDR1 is MNHEY and CDR2 is SMNVEV in the germline V gene (reference sequence). There are 15 residues in the CDR3. CDR3 sequence reads: CASSPTGTFNQPQHF. CDR3 bases: TGTGCCAGCAGTCCAACCGGGACATTTAATCAGCCCCAGCATTTT.

This rearrangement joins TRBV30 to TRBJ1-6; no clear D gene. This CDR3 is built from 15 residues. Germline V gene data show CDR1 as GTSNPN and CDR2 as SVGIG (reference sequence). V lost 2 bases to trimming and J lost 7 bases, with 15 bases between them. In nucleotides, the CDR3 is TGTGCCTGGAGTCTTCTTTCGGAGGGAAATTCACCCCTCCACTTT. The encoded protein is CAWSLLSEGNSPLHF.

CDR3 DNA: TGTGCCAGCAGCTTAGGCTGGTACGGGGGGCAGAGCACAGATACGCAGTATTTT. It translates to CASSLGWYGGQSTDTQYF. The gene calls are TRBV11-1 and TRBJ2-3; TRBD2 is a possible D gene (7 bases). The CDR3 is 18 amino acids. V dropped 1 base and J dropped 0 bases, with 17 bases sitting between them. The germline CDR1 and CDR2 sequences are SGHAT and FQDESV (reference sequence).

The CDR3, as DNA: TGTGCCAGCAGTGAAAGGAGCGCCCGAATGTATGGCTACACCTTC. Translated: CASSERSARMYGYTF. The chain employs TRBV2 and TRBJ1-2; D unresolved. The germline V and J ends were trimmed by 2 bases and 5 bases, with 15 bases remaining between them. CDR1 and CDR2 from the germline V gene are SNHLY and FYNNEI. This CDR3 has 15 amino acids.

Regarding this clone: Distinct nucleotide sequences in the sample also encode this CDR3. The V and J genes are TRBV7-2 and TRBJ1-5; no clear D. This CDR3 is 17 amino acids long. V shed 1 base and J shed 0 bases, with 13 bases lying between them. The germline V gene has CDR1 SGHTA and CDR2 FQGNSA. CDR3 nucleotide sequence: TGTGCCAGCAGCTTAGTGGGCGGAAGATATAGCAATCAGCCCCAGCATTTT. Protein sequence: CASSLVGGRYSNQPQHF.

The V and J genes are TRBV5-6 and TRBJ1-1; perhaps TRBD1 as D (5 bases). V lost 4 bases to trimming and J lost 4 bases, with 14 bases between them. Germline lookup yields CDR1 SGHDT and CDR2 YYEEEE. The CDR3 is 14 amino acids. The CDR3: CASSKQEVGTEAFF. CDR3 DNA sequence: TGTGCCAGCAGCAAACAGGAAGTGGGCACTGAAGCTTTCTTT.

This rearrangement joins TRBV7-9 to TRBJ1-1, with unresolved D. Trimming cost V 5 bases and J 0 bases, with 7 bases left between them. This CDR3 has 13 residues. Germline lookup yields CDR1 SEHNR and CDR2 FQNEAQ (reference sequence). The CDR3 region is CASSRGMNTEAFF. The CDR3 DNA is TGTGCCAGCAGCAGAGGGATGAACACTGAAGCTTTCTTT.

V is TRBV7-2 and J is TRBJ2-3; 15 bases line up with TRBD2. This CDR3 contains 16 residues. Per the germline V gene, CDR1 is SGHTA and CDR2 is FQGNSA. V lost 5 bases and J lost 6; bases outside the gene matches: 6. The CDR3 loop reads CASSTGLAGGWDTQYF. For the CDR3, the DNA is TGTGCCAGCAGCACTGGACTAGCGGGAGGGTGGGATACGCAGTATTTT. The variable domain in full, completed from reference TRBV7-2 and TRBJ2-3, reads GAGVSQSPSNKVTEKGKDVELRCDPISGHTALYWYRQSLGQGLEFLIYFQGNSAPDKSGLPSDRFSAERTGGSVSTLTIQRTQQEDSAVYLCASSTGLAGGWDTQYFGPGTRLTVL.

A word on this clone: At one end the junction does not follow the germline gene, possibly because of a read error. The genes are TRBV7-7 and TRBJ1-4, with TRBD1 matching 8 bases. This CDR3 is built from 14 residues. CDR1 SSHAT and CDR2 FNYEAQ come from the germline V gene (reference sequence). The CDR3 sequence is CASSRDRGSEKLFF. The CDR3 DNA reads TGTGCTAGCAGCCGCGACAGGGGAAGCGAAAAACTGTTTTTT.

The chain links TRBV20-1 to TRBJ2-1; D perhaps matches TRBD2 (5 bases). The germline gives CDR1 DFQATT, CDR2 SNEGSKA (reference sequence). Trimming left V 3 bases short and J 9 bases short, with 9 bases between. The CDR3 spans 11 residues. The DNA of the CDR3 is TGCAGTGCTAGGGGGAGTGGTGAGCAGTTCTTC. It codes for CSARGSGEQFF.

The chain has TRBV5-1 and TRBJ2-2, with 9 bases fitting TRBD1. This CDR3 contains 18 residues. After removal of 0 bases from V and 5 bases from J, the junction contained 11 bases not matched to a gene. Germline V lookup: CDR1 SGHRS, CDR2 YFSETQ. The CDR3 reads CASSLGPVGQGKTGELFF. In DNA form, the CDR3 reads TGCGCCAGCAGCTTGGGGCCGGTGGGACAGGGCAAAACCGGGGAGCTGTTTTTT.

This chain connects TRBV18 to TRBJ2-3; 10 positions match TRBD2. There are 15 residues in the CDR3. Germline-derived CDR1 and CDR2 are KGHSH and LQKENI. Losses at the gene ends were 3 bases for V and 3 bases for J; bases not matched to a gene: 3. Here the CDR3 reads CASSPSSGGTDTQYF. The CDR3 bases are TGTGCCAGCTCACCCTCTAGCGGGGGAACAGATACGCAGTATTTT.

The chain uses TRBV5-1 and TRBJ2-1; 11 bases map to TRBD1. Germline trimming cut 0 bases from V and 9 bases from J; bases unmatched to any gene: 8. This CDR3 region has 16 residues. Germline CDR1 reads SGHRS; CDR2 reads YFSETQ. The CDR3 sequence is CASSLDIGTGGGEQFF. CDR3 DNA sequence: TGCGCCAGCAGCTTGGATATCGGGACAGGGGGTGGTGAGCAGTTCTTC.

The gene calls are TRBV7-8 and TRBJ2-1, with 8 nucleotides matching TRBD2. The CDR3 consists of 15 residues. Germline V gene data show CDR1 as SGHVS and CDR2 as FQNEAQ. V was clipped by 2 bases and J by 8 bases; unmatched bases: 8. The CDR3 nucleotides read TGTGCCAGCAGCTTACTCGGGAGGGCCATCTATGAGCAGTTCTTC. This codes for CASSLLGRAIYEQFF.

V is TRBV4-3 and J is TRBJ2-3; TRBD1 is a possible D gene (6 bases). CDR3 length equals 14 residues. Trimming left V 8 bases short and J 0 bases short, with 12 bases between. CDR1 is LGHNA, CDR2 YSLEER, per germline. The CDR3 loop is CASRRTVSTDTQYF. CDR3 bases: TGCGCCAGCCGTAGGACAGTTAGCACAGATACGCAGTATTTT.

V usage is TRBV19 and J usage is TRBJ2-7, with D perhaps matching TRBD1 (6 bases). The V gene lost 8 bases and the J gene lost 0 bases, with 17 bases spanning the gap. The CDR3 runs 15 residues. Germline CDR1 reads LNHDA; CDR2 reads SQIVND (reference sequence). The CDR3 is CASRLGQGLSYEQYF. The CDR3 DNA is TGTGCCAGTCGGCTCGGCCAGGGGCTCTCCTACGAGCAGTACTTC.

The chain carries TRBV10-1 and TRBJ1-6; a possible D gene is TRBD1 (6 bases). Trimming pared 6 bases from V and 5 bases from J, leaving 23 bases between. CDR3 size: 18 residues. Germline loops: CDR1 WNHNN, CDR2 SYGVQD (reference sequence). For the CDR3, the DNA is TGCGCCAGCAGAGAGGGGGGGCAGCTCCTCGAGGATAATTCACCCCTCCACTTT. This codes for CASREGGQLLEDNSPLHF.